This T cell receptor (beta chain) was sequenced during a study of cytomegalovirus exposure and HLA in healthy donors. Overall study findings and caveats: Some public TCRs appeared in many individuals, while most sequences were rare. TCR beta V- and J-gene trimming, according to a later analysis, was linked to a missense DCLRE1C variant. Reportedly, TCR beta sequences accurately predicted HLA-A and HLA-B alleles in most subjects.

Germline lookup yields CDR1 SGHTA and CDR2 FQGNSA. The CDR3 is 15 residues long. Trimming left V 1 base short and J 1 base short, with 9 bases between. Use of 60 Vbeta and 13 Jbeta primers characterized the PCR. In the authors' methods: Approximately 72 million unique TCR beta chains, roughly 11 million of them shared, were counted by a later analysis. Some clones are missing from TCRdb's copy, which holds only in-frame ones; the method was immunoSEQ multiplex PCR. V, J and clone size were drawn from that table, and D and trimming were deduced from the DNA. The table lists 150,000 to 200,000 clones, over 70% of them singletons, with about 3% in the top ten. This clone has a handful of counts. Its antigen is unknown.

Sequencing used PBMCs. The TCR was taken from a male donor in good health and CMV-seronegative. V and J are TRBV7-2 and TRBJ2-3; D gene ambiguous. The CDR3 loop is CASSLGAPGTDTQYF. The CDR3 bases are TGTGCCAGCAGCTTAGGAGCCCCGGGCACAGATACGCAGTATTTT.